This entry features one TCR beta chain sequence. The TEMRA cells underwent FACS enrichment, while the CD8+ and CD4+ T cells underwent negative isolation. The data were taken from a study of CD8 T cells in Susac syndrome. V gave up 5 bases and J gave up 4 bases, with 19 bases separating them. The CDR3 is made up of 16 amino acids. The germline V gene encodes CDR1 PRHDT and CDR2 FYEKMQ (reference sequence). RNA amounts of about 0.5 to 1 ug underwent reverse transcription with random hexamers. Amplification of TCR beta CDR3 used immunoSEQ multiplex PCR across 54 Vbeta and 13 Jbeta. One entry per CDR3 protein, called by TCRdb with MiXCR from the immunoSEQ multiplex PCR reads. The sample includes 150,000 to 200,000 distinct CDR3 sequences, approximately 95% of them seen just once.

Sequencing was carried out using CD8+ T cells from PBMCs. This sequence joins TRBV13 and TRBJ2-3; D is possibly TRBD1 or TRBD2 (5 bases each). The receptor comes from a human donor with multiple sclerosis. CDR3: CASSPGTGASADTQYF. CDR3 DNA sequence: TGTGCCAGCAGCCCTGGGACCGGAGCTTCGGCAGATACGCAGTATTTT.